A single sample is the source of the 22 T cell receptor beta chains below, sequenced in a study of blood T cell repertoires in COVID-19. Produced via immunoSEQ multiplex PCR; TCRdb's table is partial and in-frame only. The profile shows approximately 350,000 clones, about 93% of them singletons. Input material: peripheral blood. The receptors come from a young woman who had recovered from COVID-19.

A remark on this clone: In the same sample, other DNA sequences code for this CDR3. The chain joins TRBV29-1 to TRBJ1-1; 7 nucleotides match TRBD1. V was pared by 5 bases and J by 1 base, with 1 base of the junction left unmatched. The CDR3 has 12 amino acids. Germline CDR1 and CDR2: SQVTM and ANQGSEA. The chain's CDR3 is CSVRTGNTEAFF. CDR3 nucleotide sequence: TGCAGCGTTCGGACAGGGAACACTGAAGCTTTCTTT.

The chain combines TRBV7-2 with TRBJ2-5; 10 nucleotides match TRBD2. CDR1 and CDR2 (germline): SGHTA, FQGNSA. V shed 5 bases and J 4 bases; nucleotides not matched to a gene: 4. The CDR3 length is 14 residues. CDR3 loop: CASSPGTSAETQYF. The CDR3 bases are TGTGCCAGCAGCCCTGGGACTAGCGCAGAGACCCAGTACTTC.

The chain is built from TRBV19 and TRBJ2-5; no clear D gene. Trimming left V 2 bases short and J 2 bases short, with 9 bases between. The CDR3 length is 14 residues. Germline CDR1 is LNHDA and CDR2 is SQIVND (reference sequence). CDR3 region: CASSIIGRQETQYF. The DNA of the CDR3 is TGTGCCAGTAGTATAATCGGCAGGCAAGAGACCCAGTACTTC.

Notes on this clone: This sample includes further DNA sequences coding for the same CDR3. The rearrangement joins TRBV10-3 to TRBJ2-1; 11 positions agree with TRBD2. V was clipped by 2 bases and J by 4 bases; unmatched bases: 1. The CDR3 is made up of 15 amino acids. Germline V gene data show CDR1 as ENHRY and CDR2 as SYGVKD. CDR3 nucleotides: TGTGCCATCAGTGAGACTAGCGGGAGTTACAATGAGCAGTTCTTC. It specifies CAISETSGSYNEQFF.

The V gene is TRBV3-1 (or the pseudogene TRBV3-2), the J gene TRBJ2-7; D is possibly TRBD2 (6 bases). CDR1 is LGHDT and CDR2 is YNNKEL in the germline V gene (reference sequence). CDR3 length equals 16 residues. The V end was cut by 1 base, the J end by 4 bases, with 17 bases between. The CDR3 DNA follows: TGTGCCAGCAGCCAAGGCAGGGACGAGGAGGGTTACGAGCAGTACGTC. Amino acids: CASSQGRDEEGYEQYV.

The chain joins TRBV29-1 to TRBJ1-4; unclear D gene. Germline V gene lookup returns CDR1 SQVTM and CDR2 ANQGSEA. V was pared by 8 bases and J by 4 bases, with 14 bases between. The CDR3 covers 13 residues. The CDR3 region is CSTRSGLNEKLFF. CDR3 DNA: TGCAGCACCCGATCTGGGCTTAATGAAAAACTGTTTTTT.

V gene TRBV5-4 combines with J gene TRBJ1-3; D is undetermined. V lost 4 bases and J 4 bases, leaving 15 bases between the germline ends. Looked up from germline, CDR1 is SGHNT and CDR2 is YYREEE (reference sequence). The CDR3 consists of 15 residues. CDR3 in DNA: TGTGCCAGCAGCGAAAGCCGGGAGACGGGAAACACCATATATTTT. Translated, it gives CASSESRETGNTIYF.

This chain uses TRBV7-9 with TRBJ2-1; 8 nucleotides align to TRBD2. J gave up 5 bases and V 6 bases, and 15 bases lay outside the gene matches. Germline CDR1 is SEHNR and CDR2 is FQNEAQ (reference sequence). The CDR3 extends over 17 amino acids. The CDR3 loop is CASSIVPGRAVNNEQFF. The CDR3 DNA follows: TGTGCCAGCAGTATTGTCCCCGGGAGGGCCGTAAACAATGAGCAGTTCTTC.

The CDR3 is CASSLGTLAKNIQYF. The CDR3 DNA sequence: TGTGCCAGCAGCCTTGGGACATTAGCCAAAAACATTCAGTACTTC. This sequence joins TRBV7-9 and TRBJ2-4; tentatively, D is TRBD1 (6 bases). CDR3 length: 15 residues. Trimming shortened V by 5 bases and J by 0 bases, and 11 bases separated the two germline ends. Germline V CDR1 and CDR2: SEHNR, FQNEAQ (reference sequence).

Written as DNA, the CDR3 is TGTGCTAGTGGTTTGGCACCCGAGGTTGTGGGGGGATTCGACCCCCAGTACTTC. It encodes CASGLAPEVVGGFDPQYF. The chain recombines TRBV12-5 with TRBJ2-5, with D possibly matching TRBD2 (6 bases). V lost 1 base and J 9 bases, leaving 27 bases between the germline ends. The CDR3 is 18 amino acids. Germline V gene lookup returns CDR1 LGHNT and CDR2 FRNRAP.

This clone was seen only once. V and J are TRBV19 and TRBJ2-3, with TRBD2 matching over 10 bases. CDR1 is LNHDA and CDR2 is SQIVND in the germline V gene (reference sequence). The J segment lost 4 bases and the V segment lost 0 bases, leaving 4 bases of the junction unmatched. The CDR3 spans 16 residues. CDR3 amino acids: CASSIDLAGAADTQYF. The CDR3 DNA reads as TGTGCCAGTAGTATAGACCTAGCGGGAGCGGCAGATACGCAGTATTTT. The full variable domain, completed using reference TRBV19 and TRBJ2-3, is DGGITQSPKYLFRKEGQNVTLSCEQNLNHDAMYWYRQDPGQGLRLIYYSQIVNDFQKGDIAEGYSVSREKKESFPLTVTSAQKNPTAFYLCASSIDLAGAADTQYFGPGTRLTVL.

This chain links TRBV6-2 or TRBV6-3 with TRBJ2-1, with 13 bases identical to TRBD2. Germline-derived CDR1 and CDR2 are MNHEY and SVGEGT. Losses at the gene ends were 2 bases for V and 8 bases for J; bases not matched to a gene: 9. This CDR3 has 17 amino acids. The CDR3 here is CASSYPTSGRWLDEQFF. In nucleotides, the CDR3 is TGTGCCAGCAGTTACCCGACTAGCGGGAGGTGGTTAGATGAGCAGTTCTTC.

The chain combines TRBV7-2 with TRBJ2-5, with a possible D match to TRBD1 (5 bases). V gave up 6 bases and J gave up 1 base, with 21 bases separating them. Looked up from germline, CDR1 is SGHTA and CDR2 is FQGNSA. This CDR3 is built from 17 residues. The CDR3 here is CASSSSRVADIQETQYF. CDR3 DNA: TGTGCCAGCAGTTCTTCCAGGGTGGCGGATATCCAAGAGACCCAGTACTTC.

The chain recombines TRBV11-3 with TRBJ2-1; 8 bases line up with TRBD2. CDR1 SGHNT and CDR2 YENEEA come from the germline V gene. CDR3 size: 17 residues. The V gene end was trimmed by 5 bases and the J gene end by 9 bases; junction bases not matched to a gene: 18. CDR3 in amino acids: CASSPKRQRESLGEQFF. DNA of the CDR3: TGTGCCAGCAGCCCGAAGCGCCAGCGGGAGAGTTTGGGTGAGCAGTTCTTC.

This sequence joins TRBV5-6 and TRBJ2-1, with D maybe TRBD2 (6 bases). The V gene lost 3 bases and the J gene lost 7 bases, with 17 bases spanning the gap. Germline V gene data show CDR1 as SGHDT and CDR2 as YYEEEE. The CDR3 runs 15 residues. The CDR3: CASSYALAAGNEQFF. The DNA of the CDR3 is TGTGCCAGCAGCTACGCTTTAGCGGCAGGGAATGAGCAGTTCTTC. The whole variable domain, filled in from reference TRBV5-6 and TRBJ2-1, reads DAGVTQSPTHLIKTRGQQVTLRCSPKSGHDTVSWYQQALGQGPQFIFQYYEEEERQRGNFPDRFSGHQFPNYSSELNVNALLLGDSALYLCASSYALAAGNEQFFGPGTRLTVL.

The chain joins TRBV6-6 to TRBJ2-1; 10 positions match TRBD2. With V trimmed by 4 bases and J by 0 bases, 0 bases remained unmatched. This CDR3 spans 15 amino acids. The germline CDR1 and CDR2 sequences are MNHNY and SVGAGI (reference sequence). CDR3 nucleotides: TGTGCCAGCAGTTCTAGCGGGGGCTCCTACAATGAGCAGTTCTTC. Translating gives CASSSSGGSYNEQFF.

The J gene is TRBJ1-2, the V gene TRBV5-6; 9 bases fit TRBD1. The CDR3 covers 17 residues. With 0 bases clipped from V and 5 bases from J, the junction kept 11 bases outside the gene matches. CDR1 and CDR2 (germline): SGHDT, YYEEEE. The CDR3 sequence is CASSLAGITGGYYGYTF. CDR3 DNA sequence: TGTGCCAGCAGCTTGGCGGGTATTACAGGGGGCTATTATGGCTACACCTTC.

The CDR3 loop is CASSPRQRTDTQYF. CDR3 coding DNA: TGTGCCAGCAGCCCGCGACAGCGCACAGATACGCAGTATTTT. V and J are TRBV11-3 and TRBJ2-3; tentative D call: TRBD1 (5 bases). V lost 5 bases to trimming and J lost 1 base, with 10 bases between them. The CDR3 spans 14 residues. The germline V gene encodes CDR1 SGHNT and CDR2 YENEEA.

This clone is a singleton in its sample. The chain couples TRBV30 to TRBJ1-1, with D possibly TRBD1 on 6 matching bases. This CDR3 has 13 residues. V was trimmed by 0 bases and J by 3 bases, leaving 8 bases between them. CDR1 is GTSNPN, CDR2 SVGIG, per germline (reference sequence). The CDR3 here is CAWSVGQHTEAFF. The CDR3 coding sequence is TGTGCCTGGAGTGTAGGACAGCACACTGAAGCTTTCTTT.

V is TRBV11-2 and J is TRBJ2-7; the match to TRBD2 covers 12 bases. The V gene end was trimmed by 5 bases and the J gene end by 2 bases; junction bases not matched to a gene: 7. The CDR3 sequence is 16 residues long. CDR1 and CDR2 from the germline V gene are SGHAT and FQNNGV. DNA of the CDR3: TGTGCCAGCAGCGTCCCTAGCGGGAGGGGCGCCTACGAGCAGTACGTC. It translates to CASSVPSGRGAYEQYV.

DNA for the CDR3: TGTGCCAGCAGCCCCTTCGGAGCAAAGAACACTGAAGCTTTCTTT. Its protein product is CASSPFGAKNTEAFF. This rearrangement joins TRBV7-8 to TRBJ1-1; no clear D. Per the germline V gene, CDR1 is SGHVS and CDR2 is FQNEAQ. The germline V and J ends were trimmed by 5 bases and 1 base, with 14 bases remaining between them. The CDR3 consists of 15 residues. The whole variable domain, filled in from reference TRBV7-8 and TRBJ1-1, reads GAGVSQSPRYKVAKRGQDVALRCDPISGHVSLFWYQQALGQGPEFLTYFQNEAQLDKSGLPSDRFFAERPEGSVSTLKIQRTQQEDSAVYLCASSPFGAKNTEAFFGQGTRLTVV.

V gene TRBV5-4 combines with J gene TRBJ2-1; 12 bases agree with TRBD2. The CDR3 length is 15 residues. Trimming at V came to 4 bases and at J to 6 bases, leaving 5 bases not matched to a gene. Germline V gives CDR1 SGHNT, CDR2 YYREEE (reference sequence). The chain's CDR3 is CASSHRLAGVNEQFF. The CDR3 DNA sequence: TGTGCCAGCAGCCACAGACTAGCGGGGGTCAATGAGCAGTTCTTC.